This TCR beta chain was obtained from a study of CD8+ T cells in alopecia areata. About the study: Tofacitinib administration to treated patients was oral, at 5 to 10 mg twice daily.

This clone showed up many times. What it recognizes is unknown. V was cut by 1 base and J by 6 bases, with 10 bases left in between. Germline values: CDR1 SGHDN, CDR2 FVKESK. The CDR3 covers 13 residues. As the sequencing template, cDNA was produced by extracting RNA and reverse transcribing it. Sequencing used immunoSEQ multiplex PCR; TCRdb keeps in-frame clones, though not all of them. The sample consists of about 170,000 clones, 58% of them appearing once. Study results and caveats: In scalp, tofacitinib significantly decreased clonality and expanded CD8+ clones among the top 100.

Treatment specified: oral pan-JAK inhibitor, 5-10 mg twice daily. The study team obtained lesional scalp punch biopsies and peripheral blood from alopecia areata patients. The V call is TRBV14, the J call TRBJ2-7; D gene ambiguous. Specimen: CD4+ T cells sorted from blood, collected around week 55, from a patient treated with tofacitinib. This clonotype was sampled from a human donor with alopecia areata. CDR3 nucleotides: TGTGCCAGCAGCCAAGCGATGATCGGCGAGCAGTACTTC. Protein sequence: CASSQAMIGEQYF.